This T cell receptor beta chain is from a study of technical replicates of blood from several donors. Clones were read by immunoSEQ multiplex PCR, and TCRdb kept only the in-frame ones, dropping some. The sample contains approximately 90,000 clones, 95% of which appear only once. Losses at the gene ends were 4 bases for V and 3 bases for J; bases not matched to a gene: 20. CDR1 is SGHRS, CDR2 YFSETQ, per germline. The CDR3 loop spans 20 amino acids. Sequencing input: T cells isolated from PBMCs. The chain recombines TRBV5-1 with TRBJ2-4, with 9 bases lining up with TRBD2. This TCR derives from a human donor in good health. This chain's CDR3 is CASSQVSGGFDITGKNIQYF. The CDR3 coding sequence is TGCGCCAGCAGCCAAGTAAGCGGGGGGTTCGACATTACGGGCAAAAACATTCAGTACTTC.